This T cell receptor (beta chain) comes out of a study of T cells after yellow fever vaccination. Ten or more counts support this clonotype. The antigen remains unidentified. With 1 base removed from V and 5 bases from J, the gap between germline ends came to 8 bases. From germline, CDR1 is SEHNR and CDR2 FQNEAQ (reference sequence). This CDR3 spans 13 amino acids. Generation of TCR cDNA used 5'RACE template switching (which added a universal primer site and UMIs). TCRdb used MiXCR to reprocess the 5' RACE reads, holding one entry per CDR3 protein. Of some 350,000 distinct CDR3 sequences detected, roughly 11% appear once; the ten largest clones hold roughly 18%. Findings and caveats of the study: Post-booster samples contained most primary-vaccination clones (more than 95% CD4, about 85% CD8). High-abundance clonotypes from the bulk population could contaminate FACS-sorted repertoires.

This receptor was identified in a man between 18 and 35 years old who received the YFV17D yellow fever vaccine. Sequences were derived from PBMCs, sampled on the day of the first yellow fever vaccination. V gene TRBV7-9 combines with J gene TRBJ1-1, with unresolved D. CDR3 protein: CASSLGGLTEAFF. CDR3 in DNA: TGTGCCAGCAGCTTAGGGGGTTTGACTGAAGCTTTCTTT.